The 5 T cell receptor beta chains below come from one sample, sequenced in a study of CD8+ T cells in alopecia areata. Isolated RNA was reverse transcribed into cDNA used as the sequencing template. Profiling relied on immunoSEQ multiplex PCR, and the TCRdb table lists in-frame clones only, not all of them. Of about 140,000 clones in the sample, roughly three fifths were seen once. The sample in question was CD4+ T cells sorted from blood, obtained at week 0. The receptors stem from a human donor with alopecia areata.

This clone was observed once. The chain couples TRBV7-2 to TRBJ2-6; D is undetermined. The germline CDR1 and CDR2 sequences are SGHTA and FQGNSA. The V end was cut by 5 bases, the J end by 11 bases, with 19 bases between. The CDR3 loop spans 15 amino acids. The CDR3 loop reads CASSTRAHLLYVLTF. The CDR3 nucleotides read TGTGCCAGCAGCACGAGAGCGCACCTCCTTTACGTCCTGACTTTC.

V and J are TRBV4-2 and TRBJ2-7, with 8 bases aligning to TRBD2. V shed 1 base and J 6 bases; nucleotides not matched to a gene: 5. This CDR3 is built from 14 residues. From germline, CDR1 is LGHNA and CDR2 YNFKEQ. CDR3 bases: TGTGCCAGCAGCCAAGTAAGGACTAGCTCCGAGCAGTACTTC. Translated: CASSQVRTSSEQYF.

This clone came up a few times. The chain has TRBV10-3 and TRBJ2-4; D remains unclear. The CDR3 totals 14 residues. V dropped 0 bases and J dropped 4 bases, with 7 bases sitting between them. Germline V lookup: CDR1 ENHRY, CDR2 SYGVKD. As DNA, the CDR3 is TGTGCCATCAGTGAGTCCATGGCAAAAAACATTCAGTACTTC. This translates into CAISESMAKNIQYF.

This clone was seen only a few times. This chain joins TRBV10-3 and TRBJ2-3; D might be TRBD2 (5 bases). Germline V gene sequence: CDR1 ENHRY, CDR2 SYGVKD. CDR3 length: 12 residues. The V and J ends lost 3 bases and 5 bases respectively, with 6 bases between them. The CDR3 reads CAISDREDTQYF. The CDR3 coding sequence is TGTGCCATCAGTGACCGGGAAGATACGCAGTATTTT.

J is TRBJ1-1 and V is TRBV6-5; weak D call: TRBD1 (6 bases). The CDR3 covers 13 residues. V lost 7 bases, J lost 5 bases, and 14 bases lay in between. Germline-derived CDR1 and CDR2 are MNHEY and SVGAGI. In DNA, the CDR3 is TGTGCCAGCACCGCCGCACAGGGAACTGAAGCTTTCTTT. It yields the protein CASTAAQGTEAFF.